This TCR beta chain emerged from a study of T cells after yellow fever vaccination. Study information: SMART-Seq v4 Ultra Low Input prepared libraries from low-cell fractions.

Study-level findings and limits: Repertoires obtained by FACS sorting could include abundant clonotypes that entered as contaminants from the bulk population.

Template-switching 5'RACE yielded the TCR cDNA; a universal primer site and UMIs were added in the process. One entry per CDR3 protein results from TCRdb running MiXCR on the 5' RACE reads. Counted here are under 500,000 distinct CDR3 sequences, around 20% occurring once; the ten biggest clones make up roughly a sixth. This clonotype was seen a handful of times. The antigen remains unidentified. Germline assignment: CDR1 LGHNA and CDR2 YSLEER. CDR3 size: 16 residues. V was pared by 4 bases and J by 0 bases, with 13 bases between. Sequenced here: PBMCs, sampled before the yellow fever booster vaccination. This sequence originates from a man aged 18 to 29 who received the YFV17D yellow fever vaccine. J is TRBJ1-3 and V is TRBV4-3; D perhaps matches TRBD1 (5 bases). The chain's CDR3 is CASSLDSYSSGNTIYF. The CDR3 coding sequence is TGCGCCAGCAGCCTCGACAGCTACAGCTCTGGAAACACCATATATTTT.